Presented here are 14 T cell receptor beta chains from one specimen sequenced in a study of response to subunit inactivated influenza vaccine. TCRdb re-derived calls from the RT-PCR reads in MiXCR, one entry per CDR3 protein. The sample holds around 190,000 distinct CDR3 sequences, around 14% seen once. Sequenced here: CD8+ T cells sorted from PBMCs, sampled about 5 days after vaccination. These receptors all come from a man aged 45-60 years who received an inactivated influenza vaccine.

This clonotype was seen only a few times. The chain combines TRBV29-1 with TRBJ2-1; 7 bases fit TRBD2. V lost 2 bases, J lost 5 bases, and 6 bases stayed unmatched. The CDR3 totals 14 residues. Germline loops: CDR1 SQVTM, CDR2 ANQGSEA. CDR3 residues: CSVEWRGYDNEQFF. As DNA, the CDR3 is TGCAGCGTTGAATGGCGGGGGTATGACAATGAGCAGTTCTTC.

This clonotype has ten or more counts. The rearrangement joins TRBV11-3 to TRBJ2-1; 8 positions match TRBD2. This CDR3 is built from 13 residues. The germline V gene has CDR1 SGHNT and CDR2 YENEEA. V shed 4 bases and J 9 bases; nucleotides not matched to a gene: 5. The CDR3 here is CASSSGLASEQFF. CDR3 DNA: TGTGCCAGCAGCTCTGGACTAGCCAGTGAGCAGTTCTTC.

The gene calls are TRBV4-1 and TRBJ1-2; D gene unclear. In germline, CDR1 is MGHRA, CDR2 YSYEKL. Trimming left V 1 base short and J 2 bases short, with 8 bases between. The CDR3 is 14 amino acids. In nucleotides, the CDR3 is TGCGCCAGCAGCCAAGTCGAGGGAAACTATGGCTACACCTTC. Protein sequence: CASSQVEGNYGYTF.

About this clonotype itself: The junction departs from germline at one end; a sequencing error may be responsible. In DNA form, the CDR3 reads TGTGCCAGCAGCTTAGACAGGGGCGAGCAGCACTTC. This translates into CASSLDRGEQHF. This chain joins TRBV7-6 and TRBJ2-7, with TRBD1 matching over 7 bases. Germline V gene data show CDR1 as SGHVS and CDR2 as FNYEAQ. This CDR3 region has 12 residues.

The CDR3 protein is CASSYSTGGWETQYF. CDR3 nucleotide sequence: TGTGCCAGCAGTTACTCTACAGGGGGATGGGAGACCCAGTACTTC. The genes are TRBV6-5 and TRBJ2-5, with TRBD1 matching over 8 bases. CDR1 is MNHEY and CDR2 is SVGAGI in the germline V gene. The V segment lost 0 bases and the J segment 5 bases; nucleotides outside the gene matches: 5. This CDR3 has 15 residues.

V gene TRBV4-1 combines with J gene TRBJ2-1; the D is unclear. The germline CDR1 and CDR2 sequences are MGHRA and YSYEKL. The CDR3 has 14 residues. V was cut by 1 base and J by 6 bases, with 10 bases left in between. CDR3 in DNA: TGCGCCAGCAGCCAAGTTGTAGCCAGCAATGAGCAGTTCTTC. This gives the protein CASSQVVASNEQFF.

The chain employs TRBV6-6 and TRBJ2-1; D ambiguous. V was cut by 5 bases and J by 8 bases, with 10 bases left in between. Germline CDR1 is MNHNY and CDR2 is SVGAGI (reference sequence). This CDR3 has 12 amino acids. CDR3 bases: TGTGCCAGCAGTCCCCCGAAGGATGAGCAGTTCTTC. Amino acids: CASSPPKDEQFF.

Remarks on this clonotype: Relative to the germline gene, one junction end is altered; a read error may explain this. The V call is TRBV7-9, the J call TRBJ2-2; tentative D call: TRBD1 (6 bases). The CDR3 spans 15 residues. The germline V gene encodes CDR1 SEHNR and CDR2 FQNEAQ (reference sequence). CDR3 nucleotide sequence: TGTGCCATCAGCTTAAGTCAGGGGTCGATCGGGGAGCTGTTTTTT. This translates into CAISLSQGSIGELFF.

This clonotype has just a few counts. CDR3 amino acids: CASSPSTVLNIRTGELFF. The CDR3 bases are TGCGCCAGCAGCCCCTCAACTGTACTGAACATCCGAACCGGGGAGCTGTTTTTT. The gene calls are TRBV4-1 and TRBJ2-2; D gene uncertain. With 4 bases removed from V and 5 bases from J, the gap between germline ends came to 23 bases. The CDR3 is 18 amino acids. CDR1 and CDR2 (germline): MGHRA, YSYEKL.

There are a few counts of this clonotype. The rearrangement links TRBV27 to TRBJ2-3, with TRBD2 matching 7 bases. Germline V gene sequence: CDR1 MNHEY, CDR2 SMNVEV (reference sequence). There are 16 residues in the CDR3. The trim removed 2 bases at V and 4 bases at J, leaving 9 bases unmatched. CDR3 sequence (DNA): TGTGCCAGCAGTTTAGCGGGGCGGGAGAGGGCAGATACGCAGTATTTT. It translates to CASSLAGRERADTQYF.

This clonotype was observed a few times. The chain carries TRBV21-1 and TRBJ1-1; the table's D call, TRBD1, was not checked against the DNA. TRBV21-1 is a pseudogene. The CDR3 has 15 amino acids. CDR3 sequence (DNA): TGTGCCAGCAGCAAATCCGGGGACAGTTCCACTGAAGCTTTCTTT. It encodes CASSKSGDSSTEAFF.

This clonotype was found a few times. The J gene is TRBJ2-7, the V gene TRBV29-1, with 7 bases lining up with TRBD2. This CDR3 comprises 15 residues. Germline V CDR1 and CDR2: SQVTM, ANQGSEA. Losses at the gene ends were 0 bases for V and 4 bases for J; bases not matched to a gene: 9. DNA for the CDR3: TGCAGCGTTGAAGATCGGGGGGAAACAAGTTACGAGCAGTACTTC. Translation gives CSVEDRGETSYEQYF.

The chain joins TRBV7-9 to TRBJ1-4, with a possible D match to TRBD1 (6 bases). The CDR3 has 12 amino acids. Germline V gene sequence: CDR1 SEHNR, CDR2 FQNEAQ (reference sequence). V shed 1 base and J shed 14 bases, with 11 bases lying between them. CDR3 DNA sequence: TGTGCCAGCAGCTTAGGTGGGGGCAAGCTGTTTTTT. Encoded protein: CASSLGGGKLFF. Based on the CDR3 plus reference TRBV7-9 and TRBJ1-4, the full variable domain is DTGVSQNPRHKITKRGQNVTFRCDPISEHNRLYWYRQTLGQGPEFLTYFQNEAQLEKSRLLSDRFSAERPKGSFSTLEIQRTEQGDSAMYLCASSLGGGKLFFGSGTQLSVL.

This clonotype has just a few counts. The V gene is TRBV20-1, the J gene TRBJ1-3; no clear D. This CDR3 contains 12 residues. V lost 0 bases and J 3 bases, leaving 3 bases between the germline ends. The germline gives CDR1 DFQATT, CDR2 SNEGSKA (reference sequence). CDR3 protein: CSAREVGNTIYF. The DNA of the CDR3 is TGCAGTGCTAGAGAGGTTGGAAACACCATATATTTT.